The clone carrying this T cell receptor beta chain was observed a few times. What it recognizes is unknown. The sample is drawn from a study of vaccination and CD4 T cells after COVID-19. Treatment of the sample: approximately 11-day PBMC culture with coronavirus spike peptide pools or control peptides (ViraFEST assay). An unexposed donor provided the CD4+ T cells, which were collected before the COVID-19 pandemic (2011-2018). Oncomine TCR Beta short-read sequencing was applied to DNA from cultured CD4+ T cells. Using its own MiXCR run on the PCR reads, TCRdb lists one record per CDR3 protein. This sample has about 710 distinct CDR3 sequences; 8% to 13% occur once, and the top ten carry under 40%. V was trimmed by 0 bases and J by 7 bases, leaving 13 bases between them. CDR3 length: 15 residues. CDR1 is SGHAT and CDR2 is FQNNGV in the germline V gene.

This TCR came from a human donor in good health. What was sequenced was CD4+ T cells from blood, cultured in vitro. V is TRBV11-2 and J is TRBJ2-1; weak D call: TRBD2 (6 bases). CDR3 region: CASSLDRGGRNEQFF. In DNA form, the CDR3 reads TGTGCCAGCAGCTTAGATCGGGGAGGCCGAAATGAGCAGTTCTTC.